The present T cell receptor (beta chain) was sequenced within a study of pediatric ulcerative colitis. Some clones are missing from TCRdb's copy, which holds only in-frame ones; the method was immunoSEQ multiplex PCR. The repertoire holds roughly 60,000 clones, with 80% to 90% as singletons. The germline V gene encodes CDR1 KGHSH and CDR2 LQKENI. Trimming left V 1 base short and J 7 bases short, with 12 bases between. This CDR3 is built from 14 residues. This receptor was obtained from a boy younger than 18 who was a control in a study of pediatric ulcerative colitis. The chain links TRBV18 to TRBJ2-3; D not certain. The sequenced sample consisted of blood. This chain's CDR3 is CASSPQWGENTQYF. CDR3 nucleotide sequence: TGTGCCAGCTCACCACAGTGGGGTGAAAATACGCAGTATTTT.